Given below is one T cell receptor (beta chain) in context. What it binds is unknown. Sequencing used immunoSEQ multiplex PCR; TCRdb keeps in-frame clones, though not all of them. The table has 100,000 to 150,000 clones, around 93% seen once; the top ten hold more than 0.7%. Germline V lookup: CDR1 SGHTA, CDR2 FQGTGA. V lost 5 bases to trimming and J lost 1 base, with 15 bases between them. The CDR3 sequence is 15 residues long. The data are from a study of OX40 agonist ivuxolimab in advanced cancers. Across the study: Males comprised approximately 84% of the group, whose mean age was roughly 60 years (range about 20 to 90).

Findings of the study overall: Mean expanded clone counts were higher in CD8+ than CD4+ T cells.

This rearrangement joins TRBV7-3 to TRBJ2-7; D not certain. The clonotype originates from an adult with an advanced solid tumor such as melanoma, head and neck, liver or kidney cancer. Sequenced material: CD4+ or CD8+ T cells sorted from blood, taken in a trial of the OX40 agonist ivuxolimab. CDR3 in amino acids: CASSPEIGMSYEQYF. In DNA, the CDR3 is TGTGCCAGCAGCCCCGAGATAGGGATGTCCTACGAGCAGTACTTC.